This TCR beta chain was retrieved from a study of CXCR3-negative and CXCR3-positive naive CD8 T cells. CD45RO-CCR7+CD27+CD95- cells counted as naive CD8+ T cells. In regard to this clonotype: Its antigen remains unidentified.

Whole-study results and caveats: For CXCR3-positive naive cells, TRB CDR3s were more hydrophobic than those of CXCR3-negative naive cells. The level of CXCR3 expression partially decreased after cryopreservation; the majority of assays used fresh PBMCs. Sequencing showed both naive subsets with comparably high diversity, and memory CD8+ cells much lower.

The authors prepared UMI-labeled TRB cDNA libraries by 5' RACE. After re-calling the 5' RACE reads, TCRdb lists one entry per CDR3 protein, DNA absent. Here the sample table reports some 130,000 distinct CDR3 sequences. The CDR3 covers 15 residues. Germline CDR1 KGHDR, CDR2 SFDVKD. The chain couples TRBV24-1 to TRBJ2-3. The sequenced sample consisted of naive CXCR3- CD8+ T cells from blood. The subset denotes: CD45RO-CCR7+CD27+CD95- naive CD8+ T cells lacking CXCR3 (TNR3-). This clonotype was obtained from a human donor in good health. Some clones in this sample may be carry-over from other donors' samples. The CDR3 sequence: CATSDLWTSGDTQYF.